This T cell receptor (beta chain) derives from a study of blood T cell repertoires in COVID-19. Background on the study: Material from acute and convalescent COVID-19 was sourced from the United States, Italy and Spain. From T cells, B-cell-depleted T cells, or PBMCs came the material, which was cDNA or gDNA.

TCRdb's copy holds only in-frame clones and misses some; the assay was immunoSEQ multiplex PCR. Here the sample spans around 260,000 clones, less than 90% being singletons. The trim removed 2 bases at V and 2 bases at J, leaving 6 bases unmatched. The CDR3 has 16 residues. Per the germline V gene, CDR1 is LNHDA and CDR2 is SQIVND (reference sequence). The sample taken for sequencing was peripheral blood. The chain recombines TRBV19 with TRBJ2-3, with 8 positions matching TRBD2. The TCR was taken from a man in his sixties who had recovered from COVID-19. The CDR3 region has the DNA TGTGCCAGTAGTATATCCAGCGGGGGACCCACAGATACGCAGTATTTT. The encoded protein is CASSISSGGPTDTQYF.